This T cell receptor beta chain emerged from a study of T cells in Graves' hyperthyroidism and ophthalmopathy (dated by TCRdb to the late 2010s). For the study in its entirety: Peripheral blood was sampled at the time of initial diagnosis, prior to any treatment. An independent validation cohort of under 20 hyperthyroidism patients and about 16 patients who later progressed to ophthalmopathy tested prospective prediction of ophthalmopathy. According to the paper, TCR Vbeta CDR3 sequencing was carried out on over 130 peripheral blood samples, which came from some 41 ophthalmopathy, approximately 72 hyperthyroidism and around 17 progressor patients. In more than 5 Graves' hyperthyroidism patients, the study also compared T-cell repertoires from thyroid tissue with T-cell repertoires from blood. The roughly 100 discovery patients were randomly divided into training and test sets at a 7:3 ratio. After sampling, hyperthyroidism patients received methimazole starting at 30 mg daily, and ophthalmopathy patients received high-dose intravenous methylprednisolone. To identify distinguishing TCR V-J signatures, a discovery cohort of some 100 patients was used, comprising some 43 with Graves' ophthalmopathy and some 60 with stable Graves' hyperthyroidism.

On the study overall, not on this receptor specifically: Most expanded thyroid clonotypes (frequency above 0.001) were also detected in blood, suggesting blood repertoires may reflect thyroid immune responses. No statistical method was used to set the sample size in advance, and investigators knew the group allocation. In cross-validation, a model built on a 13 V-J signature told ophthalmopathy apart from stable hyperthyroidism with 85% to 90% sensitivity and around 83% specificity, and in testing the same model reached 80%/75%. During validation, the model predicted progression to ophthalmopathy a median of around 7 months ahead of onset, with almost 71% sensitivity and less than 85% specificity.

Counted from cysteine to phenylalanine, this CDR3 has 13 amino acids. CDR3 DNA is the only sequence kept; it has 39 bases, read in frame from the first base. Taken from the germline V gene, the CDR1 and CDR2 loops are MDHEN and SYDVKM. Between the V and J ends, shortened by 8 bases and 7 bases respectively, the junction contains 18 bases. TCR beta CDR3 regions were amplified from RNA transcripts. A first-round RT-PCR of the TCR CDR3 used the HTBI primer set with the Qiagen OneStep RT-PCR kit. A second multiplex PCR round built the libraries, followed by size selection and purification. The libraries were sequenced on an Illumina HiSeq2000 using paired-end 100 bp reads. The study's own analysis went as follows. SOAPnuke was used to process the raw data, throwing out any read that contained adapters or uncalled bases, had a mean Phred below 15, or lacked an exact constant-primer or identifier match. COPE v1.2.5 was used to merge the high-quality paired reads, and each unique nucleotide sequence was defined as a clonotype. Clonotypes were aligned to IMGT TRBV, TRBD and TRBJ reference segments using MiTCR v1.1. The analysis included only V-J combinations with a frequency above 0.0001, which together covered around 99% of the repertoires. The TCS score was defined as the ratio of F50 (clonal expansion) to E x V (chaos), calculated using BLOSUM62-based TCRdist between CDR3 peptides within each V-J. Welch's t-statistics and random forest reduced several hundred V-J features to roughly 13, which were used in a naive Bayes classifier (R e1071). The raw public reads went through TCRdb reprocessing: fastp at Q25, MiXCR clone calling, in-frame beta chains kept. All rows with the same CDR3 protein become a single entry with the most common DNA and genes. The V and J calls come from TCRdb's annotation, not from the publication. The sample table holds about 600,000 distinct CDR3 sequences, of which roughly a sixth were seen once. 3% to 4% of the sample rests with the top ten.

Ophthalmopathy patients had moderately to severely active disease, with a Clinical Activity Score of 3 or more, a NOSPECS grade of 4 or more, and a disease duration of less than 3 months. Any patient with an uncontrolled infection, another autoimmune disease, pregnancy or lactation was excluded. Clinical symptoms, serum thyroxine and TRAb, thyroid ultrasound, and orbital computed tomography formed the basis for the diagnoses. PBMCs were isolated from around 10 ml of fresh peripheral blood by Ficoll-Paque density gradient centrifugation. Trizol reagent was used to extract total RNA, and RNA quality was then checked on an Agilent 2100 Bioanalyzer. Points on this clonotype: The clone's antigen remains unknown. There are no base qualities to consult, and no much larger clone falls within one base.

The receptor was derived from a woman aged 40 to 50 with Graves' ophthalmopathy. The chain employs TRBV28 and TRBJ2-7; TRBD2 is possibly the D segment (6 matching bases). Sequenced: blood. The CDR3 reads CASGTRGIGEQYF. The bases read TGTGCCAGCGGCACCCGGGGGATAGGGGAGCAGTACTTC. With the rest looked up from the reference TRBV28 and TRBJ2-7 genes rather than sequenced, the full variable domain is DVKVTQSSRYLVKRTGEKVFLECVQDMDHENMFWYRQDPGLGLRLIYFSYDVKMKEKGDIPEGYSVSREKKERFSLILESASTNQTSMYLCASGTRGIGEQYFGPGTRLTVT.